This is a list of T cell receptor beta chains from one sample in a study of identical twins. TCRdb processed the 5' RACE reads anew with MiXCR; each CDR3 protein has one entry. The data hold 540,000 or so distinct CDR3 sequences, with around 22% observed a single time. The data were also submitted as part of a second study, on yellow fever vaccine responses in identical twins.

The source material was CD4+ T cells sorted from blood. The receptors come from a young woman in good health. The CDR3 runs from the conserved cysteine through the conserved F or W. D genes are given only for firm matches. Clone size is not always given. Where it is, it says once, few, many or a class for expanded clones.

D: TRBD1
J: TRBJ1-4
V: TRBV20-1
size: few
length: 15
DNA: TGCAGTGCTAGCGTCAGGGGGCATACTAATGAAAAACTGTTTTTT
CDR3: CSASVRGHTNEKLFF

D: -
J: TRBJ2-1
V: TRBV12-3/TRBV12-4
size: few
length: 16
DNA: TGTGCCAGCAGAGACCTTGCACCTTCCTACTACAATGAGCAGTTCTTC
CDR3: CASRDLAPSYYNEQFF

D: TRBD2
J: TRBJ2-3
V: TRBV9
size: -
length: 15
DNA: TGTGCCAGCAGCGTAGAAGCGGGAGGAGCAGATACGCAGTATTTT
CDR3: CASSVEAGGADTQYF

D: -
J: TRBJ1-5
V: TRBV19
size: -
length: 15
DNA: TGTGCCAGTAGTACAGGGACGGGCGCAATCAGCCCCCAGCATTTT
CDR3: CASSTGTGAISPQHF

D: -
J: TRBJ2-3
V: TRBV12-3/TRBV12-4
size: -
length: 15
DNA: TGTGCCAGCAGCAAACTAGCCAAAGGCACAGATACGCAGTATTTT
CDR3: CASSKLAKGTDTQYF

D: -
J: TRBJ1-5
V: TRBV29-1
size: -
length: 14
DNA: TGCAGCGTTGAAGTCGGAGGGAGCAATCAGCCCCAGCATTTT
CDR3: CSVEVGGSNQPQHF

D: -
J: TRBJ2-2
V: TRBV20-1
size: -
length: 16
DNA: TGCAGTGCTAGAGATTCCGGTCTAGCAAGTGCCGGGGAGCTGTTTTTT
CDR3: CSARDSGLASAGELFF

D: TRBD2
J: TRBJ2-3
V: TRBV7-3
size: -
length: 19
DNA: TGTGCCAGCAGCTTAACCGGGACTAGCGGGAGATCTGGCACAGATACGCAGTATTTT
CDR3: CASSLTGTSGRSGTDTQYF

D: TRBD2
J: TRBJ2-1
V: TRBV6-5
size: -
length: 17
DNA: TGTGCCAGCAGTTACTCGGGACTAGCGGGGAGCTACAATGAGCAGTTCTTC
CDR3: CASSYSGLAGSYNEQFF

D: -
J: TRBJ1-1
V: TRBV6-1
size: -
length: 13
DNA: TGTGCCAGCAACCCAAGACAGTACACTGAAGCTTTCTTT
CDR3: CASNPRQYTEAFF

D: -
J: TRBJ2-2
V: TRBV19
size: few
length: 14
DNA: TGTGCCAGTAGTACTAGCGCCAACACCGGGGAGCTGTTTTTT
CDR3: CASSTSANTGELFF

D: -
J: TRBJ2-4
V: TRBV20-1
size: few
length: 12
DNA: TGCAGTGCCATAGGACCGAAAAACATTCAGTACTTC
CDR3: CSAIGPKNIQYF

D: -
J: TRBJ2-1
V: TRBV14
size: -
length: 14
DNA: TGTGCCAGCAGCCCCAGAGTTGGGGGTTCGGCGCAGTTCTTC
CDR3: CASSPRVGGSAQFF

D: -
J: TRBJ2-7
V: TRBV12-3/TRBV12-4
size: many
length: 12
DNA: TGTGCCAGCAGCACCGGAGCTTTCGAGCAGTACTTC
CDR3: CASSTGAFEQYF

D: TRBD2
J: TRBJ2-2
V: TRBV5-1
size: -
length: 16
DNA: TGCGCCAGCAGCCGAGGGACTAGCAGGAACACCGGGGAGCTGTTTTTT
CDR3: CASSRGTSRNTGELFF

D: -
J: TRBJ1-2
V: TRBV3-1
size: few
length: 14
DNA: TGTGCCAGCAGCCCTCCGGGAGAAGTGGGCGGCTACACCTTC
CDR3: CASSPPGEVGGYTF

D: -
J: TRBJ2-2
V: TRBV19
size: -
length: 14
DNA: TGTGCCAGTAGTACGGGCAGGGCCGCCGGGGAGCTGTTTTTT
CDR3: CASSTGRAAGELFF

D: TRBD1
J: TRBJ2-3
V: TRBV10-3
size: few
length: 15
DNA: TGTGCCATCAGTACCGGGACAGGGAAGACAGATACGCAGTATTTT
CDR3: CAISTGTGKTDTQYF

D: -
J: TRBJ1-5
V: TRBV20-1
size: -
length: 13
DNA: TGCAGTGCTAGTGAACAGGGCGAGTTGCCCCAGCATTTT
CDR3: CSASEQGELPQHF